Below, 20 T cell receptor beta chains from the same sample are listed, as sequenced in a study of regulatory T cells in long-lasting Graves disease. As to time point: newly diagnosed GD, antithyroid drugs for less than 3 months. PBMCs provided the RNA from which the TCR library was made. For TCR beta, libraries came from iRepertoire HTBI primers and Arm-PCR of CDR3 regions. TCRdb recomputed calls from the multiplex PCR reads with MiXCR, one row per CDR3 protein. In the table there are roughly 350,000 distinct CDR3 sequences, 16% of which are singletons. This sample was shared with a second study, whose subject was T cells in Graves' hyperthyroidism and ophthalmopathy.

This sample comprised peripheral blood mononuclear cells (PBMCs), obtained at new diagnosis, from a patient treated with antithyroid drugs. The receptors stem from a middle-aged man with Graves disease.

This clonotype has at least ten counts. The chain employs TRBV7-9 and TRBJ1-1; D gene uncertain. CDR1 and CDR2 (germline): SEHNR, FQNEAQ (reference sequence). V was clipped by 5 bases and J by 0 bases, with 10 bases between them. The CDR3 sequence is 14 residues long. The CDR3, as DNA: TGTGCCAGCAGCGATGCCATTCTGAACACTGAAGCTTTCTTT. This codes for CASSDAILNTEAFF.

This clonotype has a count of ten or more. This chain links TRBV5-1 with TRBJ2-3; D perhaps matches TRBD1 (6 bases). This CDR3 comprises 14 residues. The V end lost 6 bases, the J end lost 5 bases, and 16 bases lay between the germline ends. CDR1 and CDR2 (germline): SGHRS, YFSETQ. Written as DNA, the CDR3 is TGCGCCAGCACTAGGGGGAAGAGTGGAGATACGCAGTATTTT. Protein: CASTRGKSGDTQYF.

The table lists this clonotype with a count of one. The V call is TRBV7-2, the J call TRBJ1-1; weak D call: TRBD1 (6 bases). Germline V gene data show CDR1 as SGHTA and CDR2 as FQGNSA. Trimming pared 8 bases from V and 7 bases from J, leaving 11 bases between. This CDR3 is 11 amino acids long. In nucleotides, the CDR3 is TGTGCCAGCGTTGAGGACAGTGAAGCTTTCTTT. This translates into CASVEDSEAFF. The full variable domain, rest sourced from reference TRBV7-2 and TRBJ1-1, is GAGVSQSPSNKVTEKGKDVELRCDPISGHTALYWYRQSLGQGLEFLIYFQGNSAPDKSGLPSDRFSAERTGGSVSTLTIQRTQQEDSAVYLCASVEDSEAFFGQGTRLTVV.

This clonotype was counted at least ten times. The V and J genes are TRBV20-1 and TRBJ2-7, with D possibly matching TRBD1 (6 bases). Germline lookup yields CDR1 DFQATT and CDR2 SNEGSKA (reference sequence). This CDR3 comprises 14 residues. The V and J ends lost 2 bases and 3 bases respectively, with 14 bases between them. DNA of the CDR3: TGCAGTGCTAGAAAATTACAGGGTCGCTACGAGCAGTACTTC. Its protein product is CSARKLQGRYEQYF.

The table lists this clonotype with many counts. The junction shows a germline mismatch at one end, possibly a read error. The CDR3 region is CASSQGGGGAYNEQFF. The CDR3 DNA reads TGTGCCAGCAGTCAAGGGGGCGGGGGGGCCTACAATGAGCAGTTCTTC. This rearrangement joins TRBV3-1 to TRBJ2-1, with 9 bases matching TRBD2. The germline V gene has CDR1 LGHDT and CDR2 YNNKEL (reference sequence). The CDR3 has 16 amino acids.

This clonotype has a count of ten or more. The V call is TRBV20-1, the J call TRBJ1-1, with 8 bases lining up with TRBD1. The ends lost 5 bases at V and 5 bases at J; junction bases unmatched: 10. Germline values: CDR1 DFQATT, CDR2 SNEGSKA (reference sequence). CDR3 length: 14 amino acids. The CDR3 protein is CSAGQGRGHTEAFF. CDR3 DNA sequence: TGCAGTGCTGGCCAGGGCAGGGGGCATACTGAAGCTTTCTTT.

This clonotype has at least ten counts. The chain has TRBV2 and TRBJ1-1, with D unresolved. Germline CDR1 reads SNHLY; CDR2 reads FYNNEI. With 8 bases removed from V and 5 bases from J, the gap between germline ends came to 9 bases. This CDR3 contains 11 residues. CDR3 nucleotide sequence: TGTGCCAGCGTTTGGAGGACTGAAGCTTTCTTT. Translated: CASVWRTEAFF.

This clonotype was detected many times. The chain employs TRBV6-1 and TRBJ2-5, with TRBD1 matching over 11 bases. Germline V gives CDR1 MNHNS, CDR2 SASEGT. The V gene end was trimmed by 6 bases and the J gene end by 4 bases; junction bases not matched to a gene: 7. The CDR3 runs to 15 residues. The CDR3 spells CASSHRDRGGETQYF. CDR3 sequence (DNA): TGTGCCAGCAGCCACCGGGACAGGGGGGGAGAGACCCAGTACTTC.

The sample holds many counts of this clonotype. V gene TRBV5-1 combines with J gene TRBJ1-5; D ambiguous. CDR1 SGHRS and CDR2 YFSETQ come from the germline V gene. The CDR3 sequence is 16 residues long. V lost 0 bases to trimming and J lost 3 bases, with 13 bases between them. The CDR3, as DNA: TGCGCCAGCAGCTTGGGTGTGGGAGGGCTCAATCAGCCCCAGCATTTT. The encoded protein is CASSLGVGGLNQPQHF.

The V call is TRBV11-2, the J call TRBJ2-7, with 7 positions matching TRBD2. From germline, CDR1 is SGHAT and CDR2 FQNNGV. CDR3 size: 14 residues. With V trimmed by 2 bases and J by 2 bases, 3 bases remained unmatched. CDR3 sequence reads: CASSLSSGAYEQYF. The CDR3 DNA sequence: TGTGCCAGCAGCTTATCTAGCGGCGCCTACGAGCAGTACTTC.

This clonotype was seen at least ten times. The rearrangement uses TRBV5-1 and TRBJ1-4; 8 bases match TRBD1. The CDR3 has 15 amino acids. The V segment lost 0 bases and the J segment 6 bases; nucleotides outside the gene matches: 4. The V gene's germline CDR1 is SGHRS and CDR2 YFSETQ. CDR3 sequence (DNA): TGCGCCAGCAGCTTGGACAGGGGGTCGGATGAAAAACTGTTTTTT. It translates to CASSLDRGSDEKLFF.

This clonotype was counted ten times or more. The rearrangement uses TRBV29-1 and TRBJ2-3; TRBD2 matches at 9 bases. Germline CDR1 reads SQVTM; CDR2 reads ANQGSEA. CDR3 length: 15 amino acids. V shed 0 bases and J 4 bases; nucleotides not matched to a gene: 5. CDR3 in DNA: TGCAGCGTTGAAGATCTGACTAGCGGTGCAGATACGCAGTATTTT. Translation: CSVEDLTSGADTQYF.

This clonotype was seen ten or more times. The CDR3 region has the DNA TGTGCCAGCAGTCCCCCCGAGGGGATCGCCGGGGAGCTGTTTTTT. Its protein is CASSPPEGIAGELFF. The chain uses TRBV12-3 or TRBV12-4 and TRBJ2-2; D possibly uses TRBD1 or TRBD2 (5 bases each). V was trimmed by 5 bases and J by 6 bases, leaving 16 bases between them. This CDR3 has 15 amino acids.

This clonotype was counted ten times or more. This chain joins TRBV7-2 and TRBJ1-1; 7 bases map to TRBD1. Trimming took 5 bases from V and 3 from J; bases not matched to a gene: 9. Germline-derived CDR1 and CDR2 are SGHTA and FQGNSA. This CDR3 has 15 residues. CDR3 sequence reads: CASSVNRGWDTEAFF. CDR3 in DNA: TGTGCCAGCAGCGTGAACAGGGGATGGGACACTGAAGCTTTCTTT.

This clonotype was seen many times. This rearrangement joins TRBV11-2 to TRBJ2-7, with D possibly matching TRBD1 (5 bases). V was pared by 5 bases and J by 3 bases, with 14 bases between. This CDR3 is 14 amino acids long. The germline V gene has CDR1 SGHAT and CDR2 FQNNGV. CDR3 bases: TGTGCCAGCAGCCCGAACAGACAGTTCTACGAGCAGTACTTC. Encoded protein: CASSPNRQFYEQYF.

Ten or more counts support this clonotype. This chain joins TRBV14 and TRBJ2-3; the D gene is possibly TRBD2 (6 bases). The CDR3 has 16 residues. V was pared by 2 bases and J by 1 base, with 13 bases between. Germline values: CDR1 SGHDN, CDR2 FVKESK. This CDR3 is CASSQPGTLGTDTQYF. CDR3 coding DNA: TGTGCCAGCAGCCAACCCGGGACTTTGGGCACAGATACGCAGTATTTT.

The J gene is TRBJ2-7, the V gene TRBV12-3 or TRBV12-4, with 11 bases that match TRBD2. V dropped 4 bases and J dropped 5; count of bases not matched to a gene: 10. The CDR3 is 16 amino acids. Here the CDR3 DNA reads TGTGCCAGCAGTTCCTTAGCGGGGGGGCCAATTAACGAGCAGTACTTC. It is translated as CASSSLAGGPINEQYF.

This clonotype was seen a handful of times. This rearrangement joins TRBV7-2 to TRBJ2-2; the D is unclear. The CDR3 is 12 residues long. CDR1 is SGHTA and CDR2 is FQGNSA in the germline V gene. V was cut by 4 bases and J by 7 bases, with 7 bases left in between. In DNA form, the CDR3 reads TGTGCCAGCAGCTCCGTGGGCGGGGAGCTGTTTTTT. Translation gives CASSSVGGELFF.

The table lists this clonotype with many counts. The rearrangement uses TRBV28 and TRBJ1-5; 10 bases are a match to TRBD1. Per the germline V gene, CDR1 is MDHEN and CDR2 is SYDVKM. Unmatched junction bases numbered 8, after V lost 6 bases and J lost 6 bases. This CDR3 has 15 residues. The chain's CDR3 is CASRHDRGPGQPQHF. In nucleotides, the CDR3 is TGTGCCAGCAGGCACGACAGGGGGCCGGGTCAGCCCCAGCATTTT.

This clonotype was seen repeatedly, ten times or more. CDR3 sequence reads: CASMVRGGVLEQYF. CDR3 DNA sequence: TGTGCCAGCATGGTTCGTGGCGGGGTTTTAGAGCAGTACTTC. V is TRBV28 and J is TRBJ2-7; a weak D match, TRBD2 (6 bases). This CDR3 region has 14 residues. Germline V gene data show CDR1 as MDHEN and CDR2 as SYDVKM. The V and J ends lost 7 bases and 7 bases respectively, with 20 bases between them. The whole variable domain, filled in from reference TRBV28 and TRBJ2-7, reads DVKVTQSSRYLVKRTGEKVFLECVQDMDHENMFWYRQDPGLGLRLIYFSYDVKMKEKGDIPEGYSVSREKKERFSLILESASTNQTSMYLCASMVRGGVLEQYFGPGTRLTVT.